Below, 32 T cell receptor beta chains from the same sample are listed, as sequenced in a study of blood T cell repertoires in COVID-19 (TCRdb year 2020). Preparation of the library involved the immunoSEQ multiplex PCR assay. In its TCRdb copy, this immuneACCESS table keeps in-frame sequences only and misses some clones. Where compared with another copy, unresolved V genes explain less than half of these, and the others have no known cause. The sample contains about 250,000 clones, about nine tenths of them found a single time. 1.6% of the sample lies in the top ten. The sample comprised peripheral blood. Receptors were obtained from an older woman who had recovered from COVID-19.

The chain joins TRBV6-6 to TRBJ2-7, with 10 bases matching TRBD1. This CDR3 has 16 residues. Germline assignment: CDR1 MNHNY and CDR2 SVGAGI (reference sequence). Germline trimming cut 6 bases from V and 3 bases from J; bases unmatched to any gene: 11. CDR3 in amino acids: CASSLPEGQGIYEQYF. The CDR3, as DNA: TGTGCCAGCAGCCTACCCGAGGGACAGGGGATCTACGAGCAGTACTTC.

The chain links TRBV5-1 to TRBJ2-1; D possibly corresponds to TRBD1 (6 bases). The CDR3 extends over 17 amino acids. Trimming stripped 3 bases from V and 5 bases from J, with 21 bases between. The germline V gene has CDR1 SGHRS and CDR2 YFSETQ. In DNA, the CDR3 is TGCGCCAGCAGCTCATACCTTTACAGGACAGATAACAATGAGCAGTTCTTC. It encodes CASSSYLYRTDNNEQFF.

V usage is TRBV3-1 (or the pseudogene TRBV3-2) and J usage is TRBJ1-3; D is undetermined. Germline loops: CDR1 LGHDT, CDR2 YNNKEL (reference sequence). The CDR3 is 13 amino acids. V lost 3 bases, J lost 7 bases, and 10 bases lay in between. Written as DNA, the CDR3 is TGTGCCAGCAGCCACCGTTATTTGAACACCATATATTTT. Protein: CASSHRYLNTIYF.

The chain couples TRBV5-4 to TRBJ2-1; no firm D call. V lost 9 bases to trimming and J lost 0 bases, with 7 bases between them. The CDR3 extends over 12 amino acids. The V gene's germline CDR1 is SGHNT and CDR2 YYREEE (reference sequence). CDR3 nucleotide sequence: TGTGCCATCGGTGGCTCCTACAATGAGCAGTTCTTC. Protein sequence: CAIGGSYNEQFF.

The V gene is TRBV28, the J gene TRBJ1-4; tentatively, D is TRBD1 (6 bases). The germline gives CDR1 MDHEN, CDR2 SYDVKM. Trimming took off 5 bases at V and 5 bases at J, with 9 bases between the two ends. This CDR3 spans 13 amino acids. In DNA, the CDR3 is TGTGCCAGCAGTCTAGGACAGAATGAAAAACTGTTTTTT. It is translated as CASSLGQNEKLFF.

The V gene is TRBV11-2, the J gene TRBJ2-2, with TRBD1 as a possible D gene (6 bases). The CDR3 totals 15 residues. The germline V gene encodes CDR1 SGHAT and CDR2 FQNNGV. V was shortened by 5 bases and J by 7 bases, with 17 bases between the two germline ends. CDR3 nucleotide sequence: TGTGCCAGCAGCGCTCGACAGGCCAGAGGCGGGGAGCTGTTTTTT. Translation: CASSARQARGGELFF.

This chain links TRBV18 with TRBJ1-4; possible D gene TRBD1, 5 bases. Looked up from germline, CDR1 is KGHSH and CDR2 is LQKENI. Trimming stripped 3 bases from V and 8 bases from J, with 19 bases between. CDR3 length: 16 amino acids. CDR3 DNA: TGTGCCAGCTCACCCATGGCGCAGGGTCCGGGCGAAAAACTGTTTTTT. Encoded protein: CASSPMAQGPGEKLFF.

The V call is TRBV3-1 (or the pseudogene TRBV3-2), the J call TRBJ1-2, with D possibly TRBD1 on 5 matching bases. Germline V gives CDR1 LGHDT, CDR2 YNNKEL (reference sequence). CDR3 length: 18 amino acids. V shed 4 bases and J shed 3 bases, with 24 bases lying between them. For the CDR3, the DNA is TGTGCCAGCAGCCGAGGACGGGCCCATTTTCCGGGGGACTATGGCTACACCTTC. Translating gives CASSRGRAHFPGDYGYTF.

The table lists this clone with a count of one. V gene TRBV7-2 combines with J gene TRBJ1-6; D is unclear. CDR1 is SGHTA, CDR2 FQGNSA, per germline. Trimming shortened V by 5 bases and J by 2 bases, and 13 bases separated the two germline ends. This CDR3 is built from 16 residues. CDR3 amino acids: CASSQYSGPYNSPLHF. CDR3 nucleotide sequence: TGTGCCAGCAGCCAATACAGCGGCCCCTATAATTCACCCCTCCACTTT.

The chain couples TRBV28 to TRBJ2-4, with D possibly TRBD1 on 6 matching bases. V was clipped by 3 bases and J by 7 bases, with 16 bases between them. This CDR3 is 15 amino acids long. The germline V gene has CDR1 MDHEN and CDR2 SYDVKM. The CDR3 sequence is CASSLDPRRGNIQYF. CDR3 DNA: TGTGCCAGCAGTTTGGACCCGCGCAGGGGCAACATTCAGTACTTC.

The gene calls are TRBV25-1 and TRBJ2-7, with a possible D match to TRBD1 (5 bases). This CDR3 contains 14 residues. Germline V lookup: CDR1 MGHDK, CDR2 SYGVNS. Trimming cost V 7 bases and J 2 bases, with 15 bases left between them. DNA for the CDR3: TGTGCCAGCAATCCCGACAGTCCCCCCTACGAGCAGTACTTC. This sequence encodes CASNPDSPPYEQYF.

This chain uses TRBV3-1 (or the pseudogene TRBV3-2) with TRBJ1-5, with D hard to call. Trimming took off 0 bases at V and 7 bases at J, with 10 bases between the two ends. The CDR3 spans 14 residues. The V gene's germline CDR1 is LGHDT and CDR2 YNNKEL (reference sequence). The CDR3 loop reads CASSQDLSGQPQHF. CDR3 nucleotides: TGTGCCAGCAGCCAAGATCTATCGGGGCAGCCCCAGCATTTT.

The sample holds a few counts of this clone. This may arise from a read error, as a much more abundant clone is one base away. This chain connects TRBV6-5 to TRBJ1-3; 7 bases are shared with TRBD1. This CDR3 contains 14 residues. V was clipped by 6 bases and J by 0 bases; unmatched bases: 2. CDR1 is MNHEY, CDR2 SVGAGI, per germline. This CDR3 reads CASSGTDSGNTIYF. DNA of the CDR3: TGTGCCAGCAGCGGGACAGACTCTGGAAACACCATATATTTT.

The chain employs TRBV7-6 and TRBJ1-4, with TRBD1 as a possible D gene (6 bases). The CDR3 has 16 residues. V was clipped by 1 base and J by 6 bases, with 15 bases between them. Germline CDR1 and CDR2: SGHVS and FNYEAQ. As DNA, the CDR3 is TGTGCCAGCAGCTTAGTTGACGGGGGGCCGGATGAAAAACTGTTTTTT. Translated, it gives CASSLVDGGPDEKLFF.

This chain connects TRBV2 to TRBJ2-7; D possibly corresponds to TRBD2 (5 bases). Germline-derived CDR1 and CDR2 are SNHLY and FYNNEI. The CDR3 contains 10 residues. Between the trimmed V and J ends, which lost 7 bases and 5 bases, there was a span of 6 bases. CDR3 nucleotide sequence: TGTGCCAGCACGGGGAACGAGCAGTACTTC. It yields the protein CASTGNEQYF.

This clone has just a few counts. The chain carries TRBV5-5 and TRBJ1-1; no clear D. The germline CDR1 and CDR2 sequences are SGHKS and YYEKEE (reference sequence). With 0 bases removed from V and 3 bases from J, the gap between germline ends came to 6 bases. The CDR3 runs to 13 residues. Here the CDR3 DNA reads TGTGCCAGCAGCTTGGCCGGGGACACTGAAGCTTTCTTT. It is translated as CASSLAGDTEAFF. The full variable domain, completed using reference TRBV5-5 and TRBJ1-1, is DAGVTQSPTHLIKTRGQQVTLRCSPISGHKSVSWYQQVLGQGPQFIFQYYEKEERGRGNFPDRFSARQFPNYSSELNVNALLLGDSALYLCASSLAGDTEAFFGQGTRLTVV.

V is TRBV11-1 and J is TRBJ1-2, with 7 bases fitting TRBD1. The CDR3 totals 14 residues. Germline CDR1 reads SGHAT; CDR2 reads FQDESV (reference sequence). J gave up 8 bases and V 3 bases, and 9 bases lay outside the gene matches. Here the CDR3 reads CASSFDRASSGYTF. DNA for the CDR3: TGTGCCAGCAGCTTTGACAGGGCGTCATCCGGCTACACCTTC.

This rearrangement joins TRBV28 to TRBJ1-3, with D maybe TRBD1 (6 bases). Germline V lookup: CDR1 MDHEN, CDR2 SYDVKM. The V gene lost 4 bases and the J gene lost 1 base, with 11 bases spanning the gap. This CDR3 region has 15 residues. As DNA, the CDR3 is TGTGCCAGCAGTTCACCCCAGGGGTCTGGAAACACCATATATTTT. Translating gives CASSSPQGSGNTIYF.

This rearrangement joins TRBV5-4 to TRBJ2-5, with 7 bases lining up with TRBD1. V was pared by 4 bases and J by 2 bases, with 11 bases of the junction left unmatched. Germline assignment: CDR1 SGHNT and CDR2 YYREEE (reference sequence). This CDR3 is 16 amino acids long. CDR3 protein: CASSLGQGVTQETQYF. In DNA, the CDR3 is TGTGCCAGCAGCCTCGGGCAGGGGGTAACACAAGAGACCCAGTACTTC.

The chain combines TRBV28 with TRBJ1-1; D is unclear. The CDR3 runs to 13 residues. Deletions cut 5 bases from V and 4 bases from J, with 11 bases between. The germline gives CDR1 MDHEN, CDR2 SYDVKM. The CDR3 DNA reads TGTGCCAGCAGTATCTCACGGAGCACTGAAGCTTTCTTT. Translation gives CASSISRSTEAFF.

The V and J genes are TRBV3-1 (or the pseudogene TRBV3-2) and TRBJ1-3; 11 bases are shared with TRBD1. V was clipped by 4 bases and J by 5 bases; unmatched bases: 4. This CDR3 has 15 amino acids. Germline values: CDR1 LGHDT, CDR2 YNNKEL (reference sequence). The CDR3 here is CASSLRTGGRNTIYF. The CDR3 DNA follows: TGTGCCAGCAGCCTTAGGACAGGGGGCAGAAACACCATATATTTT.

A note on this clone: One end of the junction varies from germline; a read error may be responsible. This chain links TRBV10-2 with TRBJ2-2, with D possibly TRBD1 on 6 matching bases. Germline values: CDR1 WSHSY, CDR2 SAAADI. The CDR3 runs to 18 residues. The CDR3 bases are TGCGCCAGCAGTGTACAGGGACAAAACCCTCGCGAACACCGGGGAGCTGTTTTT. Its protein is CASSVQGQNPREHRGAVF.

The V gene is TRBV4-1, the J gene TRBJ2-2; no clear D gene. V was pared by 6 bases and J by 7 bases, with 15 bases between. The length of the CDR3 is 14 residues. From germline, CDR1 is MGHRA and CDR2 YSYEKL. The CDR3 reads CASRLGPEIGELFF. CDR3 nucleotides: TGCGCCAGCAGGCTTGGTCCAGAAATCGGGGAGCTGTTTTTT.

The genes are TRBV7-9 and TRBJ1-6; D remains ambiguous. The CDR3 extends over 12 amino acids. The germline V gene has CDR1 SEHNR and CDR2 FQNEAQ (reference sequence). Deletions cut 5 bases from V and 11 bases from J, with 10 bases between. CDR3 sequence: CASSRTEAPLHF. CDR3 DNA: TGTGCCAGCAGCAGAACCGAGGCACCCCTCCACTTT.

V gene TRBV6-2 or TRBV6-3 combines with J gene TRBJ1-5; D remains unclear. CDR1 and CDR2 from the germline V gene are MNHEY and SVGEGT. V lost 6 bases and J 9 bases, leaving 9 bases between the germline ends. The CDR3 sequence is 11 residues long. CDR3 amino acids: CASSPPGPQHF. CDR3 nucleotide sequence: TGTGCCAGCAGCCCCCCCGGGCCCCAGCATTTT.

This sequence joins TRBV28 and TRBJ2-7, with TRBD1 matching 8 bases. The CDR3 runs to 14 residues. V lost 7 bases, J lost 2 bases, and 7 bases stayed unmatched. From germline, CDR1 is MDHEN and CDR2 SYDVKM. CDR3 in amino acids: CASIRQGQPYEQYF. The DNA of the CDR3 is TGTGCCAGCATCCGACAGGGGCAACCCTACGAGCAGTACTTC.

V usage is TRBV5-4 and J usage is TRBJ1-1, with no clear D. Germline loops: CDR1 SGHNT, CDR2 YYREEE (reference sequence). V was cut by 3 bases and J by 3 bases, with 15 bases left in between. The CDR3 has 15 residues. CDR3 region: CASSSIRSVDTEAFF. CDR3 DNA: TGTGCCAGCAGCTCCATACGGAGCGTGGACACTGAAGCTTTCTTT.

The chain uses TRBV24-1 and TRBJ2-5; 7 bases agree with TRBD2. V trimming: 4 bases; J trimming: 5 bases; junction bases outside the gene matches: 3. The CDR3 contains 13 residues. From germline, CDR1 is KGHDR and CDR2 SFDVKD. The chain's CDR3 is CATSDGGSETQYF. As DNA, the CDR3 is TGTGCCACCAGTGACGGGGGGTCGGAGACCCAGTACTTC.

The V gene is TRBV18, the J gene TRBJ2-7, with 13 bases aligning to TRBD2. This CDR3 is 16 amino acids long. With V trimmed by 2 bases and J by 3 bases, 4 bases remained unmatched. CDR1 and CDR2 from the germline V gene are KGHSH and LQKENI. CDR3 in amino acids: CASSPRRLAGGYEQYF. In nucleotides, the CDR3 is TGTGCCAGCTCACCAAGGAGACTAGCGGGGGGCTACGAGCAGTACTTC.

This chain uses TRBV29-1 with TRBJ1-2, with 8 nucleotides matching TRBD1. The CDR3 is 13 residues long. Germline CDR1 is SQVTM and CDR2 is ANQGSEA. Unmatched junction bases numbered 12, after V lost 7 bases and J lost 8 bases. The CDR3 region is CSAQGQDRGGYTF. Here the CDR3 DNA reads TGCAGCGCTCAGGGACAGGACCGAGGGGGCTACACCTTC.

This sequence joins TRBV11-3 and TRBJ2-2, with D maybe TRBD1 (6 bases). Germline CDR1 and CDR2: SGHNT and YENEEA. V dropped 1 base and J dropped 6 bases, with 9 bases sitting between them. The CDR3 extends over 14 amino acids. The CDR3 bases are TGTGCCAGCAGCTTAGGAGGGGGTTCCGGGGAGCTGTTTTTT. This gives the protein CASSLGGGSGELFF.

The V gene is TRBV6-5, the J gene TRBJ1-2; tentative D call: TRBD1 (6 bases). Germline V gene lookup returns CDR1 MNHEY and CDR2 SVGAGI. The V end was cut by 8 bases, the J end by 1 base, with 8 bases between. The CDR3 has 12 residues. CDR3 DNA: TGTGCCAGCTCCAGGGGTAACTATGGCTACACCTTC. Its translation is CASSRGNYGYTF.